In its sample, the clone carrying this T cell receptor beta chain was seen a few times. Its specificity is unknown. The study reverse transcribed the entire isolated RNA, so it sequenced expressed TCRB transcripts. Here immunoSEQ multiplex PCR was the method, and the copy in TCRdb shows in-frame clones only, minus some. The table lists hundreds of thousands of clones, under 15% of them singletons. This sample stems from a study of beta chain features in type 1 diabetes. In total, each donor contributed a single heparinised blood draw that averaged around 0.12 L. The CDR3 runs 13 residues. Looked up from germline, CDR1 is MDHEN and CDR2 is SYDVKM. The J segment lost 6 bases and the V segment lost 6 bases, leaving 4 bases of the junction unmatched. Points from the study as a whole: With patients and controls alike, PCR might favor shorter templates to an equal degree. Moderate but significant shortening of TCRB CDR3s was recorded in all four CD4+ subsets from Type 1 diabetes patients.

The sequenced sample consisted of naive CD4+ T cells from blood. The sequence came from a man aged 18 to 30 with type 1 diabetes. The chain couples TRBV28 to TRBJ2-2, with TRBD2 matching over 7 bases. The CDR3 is CASRATSPGELFF. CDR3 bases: TGTGCCAGCAGGGCGACTAGCCCCGGGGAGCTGTTTTTT.